These T cell receptor beta chains were read from a single sample in a study of T cell changes during pregnancy in multiple sclerosis. Only in-frame clones appear in the TCRdb table, and some are missing; sequencing was by immunoSEQ multiplex PCR. This table holds some 21,000 clones, approximately 86% found once. Sample: CD8+ T cells from peripheral blood mononuclear cells, taken in the first trimester of pregnancy. These receptor sequences come from a female donor in good health, enrolled as a control in a pregnancy study. Both conserved end residues are part of each CDR3. The D gene is left open where the match is weak. Clone size is shown for a subset of rows, as once, few, many or a class of expanded clone.

NA	TRBV19	TRBJ1-1	NA	CASRETVIGTEAFF	TGTGCCAGTAGAGAGACAGTGATCGGGACTGAAGCTTTCTTT
TRBD2	TRBV9	TRBJ2-5	NA	CASSVEPRVAGAETQYF	TGTGCCAGCAGCGTAGAACCCAGGGTAGCGGGAGCTGAGACCCAGTACTTC
NA	TRBV5-1	TRBJ2-2	NA	CASSARQATGELFF	TGCGCCAGCAGCGCTCGACAGGCCACCGGGGAGCTGTTTTTT
NA	TRBV11-2	TRBJ2-3	NA	CASSLELGRGAQDTQYF	TGTGCCAGCAGCTTAGAACTGGGCAGGGGAGCCCAAGATACGCAGTATTTT
NA	TRBV5-4	TRBJ2-5	NA	CASSAVGDKTQYF	TGTGCCAGCAGTGCTGTGGGGGACAAGACCCAGTACTTC
TRBD1	TRBV28	TRBJ1-2	NA	CASRTVTTGYGYTF	TGTGCCAGCAGGACCGTCACGACAGGGTATGGCTACACCTTC
TRBD1	TRBV4-3	TRBJ2-3	NA	CASSQGVGQGADTQYF	TGCGCCAGCAGCCAAGGGGTGGGACAGGGCGCAGATACGCAGTATTTT
TRBD2	TRBV5-1	TRBJ2-1	NA	CASSLSGGAYNEQFF	TGCGCCAGCAGCTTGAGCGGGGGAGCCTACAATGAGCAGTTCTTC
TRBD2	TRBV25-1	TRBJ2-4	NA	CASSAGRGSIQYF	TGTGCCAGCAGTGCCGGGCGGGGGTCCATTCAGTACTTC
NA	TRBV21-1	TRBJ2-6	NA	CASTKRQGRGANVLTF	TGTGCCAGCACAAAAAGGCAGGGGAGAGGGGCCAACGTCCTGACTTTC
TRBD1	TRBV10-3	TRBJ1-6	NA	CAISDPGQGTPLHF	TGTGCCATCAGTGACCCCGGACAGGGGACACCCCTCCACTTT
NA	TRBV19	TRBJ2-1	NA	CASSIASTGRDEQFF	TGTGCCAGTAGTATAGCTAGTACAGGGCGGGATGAGCAGTTCTTC
NA	TRBV27	TRBJ2-5	NA	CASSSPYSQETQYF	TGTGCCAGCAGTTCCCCCTATTCCCAAGAGACCCAGTACTTC
TRBD2	TRBV6-4	TRBJ2-2	NA	CASSGTSGDTGELFF	TGTGCCAGCAGCGGGACTAGCGGGGACACCGGGGAGCTGTTTTTT
TRBD2	TRBV5-1	TRBJ2-3	NA	CASSLGSSGRADTQYF	TGCGCCAGCAGCTTGGGTTCTAGCGGGAGGGCAGATACGCAGTATTTT
NA	TRBV5-6	TRBJ2-3	NA	CASSLGSGSSTDTQYF	TGTGCCAGCAGCTTGGGTAGCGGTTCCAGCACAGATACGCAGTATTTT
TRBD2	TRBV6-4	TRBJ2-1	NA	CASSRTSGNHEQFF	TGTGCCAGCTCCAGGACTAGCGGGAACCATGAGCAGTTCTTC
NA	TRBV5-1	TRBJ1-4	NA	CASSSAGATNEKLFF	TGCGCCAGCAGCTCGGCGGGCGCAACTAATGAAAAACTGTTTTTT
NA	TRBV18	TRBJ2-7	NA	CASSPADVGGAYEQYF	TGTGCCAGCTCACCGGCGGACGTAGGGGGGGCCTACGAGCAGTACTTC
TRBD1	TRBV19	TRBJ1-2	NA	CASSEDRGEIGGYTF	TGTGCCAGTAGCGAGGACAGGGGAGAGATTGGCGGCTACACCTTC
NA	TRBV19	TRBJ2-7	NA	CASSIPGRTTYEQYF	TGTGCCAGTAGTATACCGGGACGGACTACCTACGAGCAGTACTTC
TRBD2	TRBV4-3	TRBJ2-2	once	CASSPAGLAGSNTGELFF	TGCGCCAGCAGCCCTGCTGGACTAGCGGGTTCGAACACCGGGGAGCTGTTTTTT
TRBD2	TRBV27	TRBJ2-5	NA	CASSFHTGREETQYF	TGTGCCAGCAGTTTCCATACCGGGAGGGAAGAGACCCAGTACTTC
NA	TRBV7-9	TRBJ1-4	once	CASRGGANEKLFF	TGTGCCAGCAGAGGGGGAGCTAATGAAAAACTGTTTTTT
TRBD1	TRBV2	TRBJ2-7	NA	CASTNRGRNPYEQYF	TGTGCCAGTACCAACAGGGGCCGGAACCCCTACGAGCAGTACTTC
NA	TRBV28	TRBJ1-1	NA	CASTLDSMNTEAFF	TGTGCCAGCACCCTGGACAGTATGAACACTGAAGCTTTCTTT
TRBD2	TRBV7-2	TRBJ2-5	few	CASSFVRGETQYF	TGTGCCAGCAGCTTCGTGCGGGGGGAGACCCAGTACTTC
TRBD1	TRBV7-2	TRBJ2-3	NA	CASSLGFGDRVTDTQYF	TGTGCCAGCAGCTTAGGGTTTGGGGACAGGGTGACAGATACGCAGTATTTT
TRBD1	TRBV28	TRBJ2-1	NA	CAICGQGFDEQFF	TGTGCCATCTGCGGACAGGGGTTCGATGAGCAGTTCTTC
NA	TRBV13	TRBJ1-2	NA	CASSLGRDGYTF	TGTGCCAGCAGCTTGGGGAGGGATGGCTACACCTTC
NA	TRBV7-9	TRBJ2-2	NA	CAHRTGGELFF	TGTGCCCACCGCACAGGCGGGGAGCTGTTTTTT
NA	TRBV19	TRBJ2-7	NA	CASTENEGGYYEQYF	TGTGCCAGTACCGAAAATGAGGGGGGGTACTACGAGCAGTACTTC
NA	TRBV11-3	TRBJ2-1	NA	CASSLIAADNEQFF	TGTGCCAGCAGCTTAATAGCGGCTGACAATGAGCAGTTCTTC
NA	TRBV10-3	TRBJ2-7	NA	CAISDRPSESSYEQYF	TGTGCCATCAGTGATAGGCCTAGCGAGTCTTCCTACGAGCAGTACTTC
NA	TRBV27	TRBJ2-1	NA	CASSFKRVYNEQFF	TGTGCCAGCAGTTTCAAGCGCGTATACAATGAGCAGTTCTTC
NA	TRBV27	TRBJ2-7	NA	CASSLRGSPYEQYF	TGTGCCAGCAGCTTAAGAGGGAGTCCCTACGAGCAGTACTTC
NA	TRBV7-2	TRBJ2-1	NA	CASSLGGREQFF	TGTGCCAGCAGCTTAGGAGGTAGGGAGCAGTTCTTC
TRBD1	TRBV25-1	TRBJ1-1	NA	CASSEYETGGTEAFF	TGTGCCAGCAGTGAATACGAGACAGGGGGCACTGAAGCTTTCTTT
NA	TRBV4-1	TRBJ1-1	NA	CASSQDPGVNTEAFF	TGCGCCAGCAGCCAAGACCCAGGGGTAAACACTGAAGCTTTCTTT
NA	TRBV7-9	TRBJ1-6	NA	CASRRVGQDDSPLHF	TGTGCCAGCAGGCGGGTCGGGCAGGACGATTCACCCCTCCACTTT
NA	TRBV7-8	TRBJ2-7	once	CASSLGGGPSLSYEQYF	TGTGCCAGCAGCTTAGGCGGTGGTCCTTCCCTGTCCTACGAGCAGTACTTC
NA	TRBV4-3	TRBJ2-3	NA	CASSQFNTDTQYF	TGCGCCAGCAGCCAATTTAACACAGATACGCAGTATTTT
TRBD1	TRBV6-4	TRBJ1-1	medium-sized	CASSSGQGNTEAFF	TGTGCCAGCAGCTCCGGACAGGGTAACACTGAAGCTTTCTTT
TRBD1	TRBV5-6	TRBJ2-2	NA	CASSPTGGSGGELFF	TGTGCCAGCAGCCCGACAGGGGGCAGTGGCGGGGAGCTGTTTTTT
TRBD1	TRBV9	TRBJ1-2	large	CASSAAEDRGYGYTF	TGTGCCAGCAGCGCAGCAGAGGACAGGGGGTATGGCTACACCTTC
TRBD1	TRBV4-3	TRBJ2-1	NA	CASSQEWTGYRNEQFF	TGCGCCAGCAGCCAAGAATGGACAGGGTATCGCAATGAGCAGTTCTTC